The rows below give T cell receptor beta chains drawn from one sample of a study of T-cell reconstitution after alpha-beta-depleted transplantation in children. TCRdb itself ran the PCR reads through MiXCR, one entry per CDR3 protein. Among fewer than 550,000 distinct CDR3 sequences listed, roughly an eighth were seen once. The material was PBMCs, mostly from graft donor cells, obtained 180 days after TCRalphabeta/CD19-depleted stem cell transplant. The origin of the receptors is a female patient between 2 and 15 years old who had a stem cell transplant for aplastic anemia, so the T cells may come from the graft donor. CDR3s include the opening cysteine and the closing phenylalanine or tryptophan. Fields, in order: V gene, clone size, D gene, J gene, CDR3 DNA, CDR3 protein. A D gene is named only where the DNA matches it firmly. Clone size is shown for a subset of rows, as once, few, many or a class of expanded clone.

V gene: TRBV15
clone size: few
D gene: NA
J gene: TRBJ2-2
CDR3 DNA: TGTGCCACCAGCAGAGATCTGCCAGGATCTGACCACGGGGAGCTGTTTTTT
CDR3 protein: CATSRDLPGSDHGELFF

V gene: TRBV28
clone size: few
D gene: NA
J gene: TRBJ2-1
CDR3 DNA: TGTGCCAGCAGATTACTGGGTGAGCAGTTCTTC
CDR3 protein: CASRLLGEQFF

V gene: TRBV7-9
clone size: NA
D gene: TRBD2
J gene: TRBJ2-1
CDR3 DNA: TGTGCCAGCAACCCTGGGGGACTAGCGCGAGTGGATGGGGGGTTCTTC
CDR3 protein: CASNPGGLARVDGGFF

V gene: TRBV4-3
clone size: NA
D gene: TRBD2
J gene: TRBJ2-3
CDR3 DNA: TGCGCCAGCAGCCAAGCCATTCGACTAGCGGGTCCTACAGATACGCAGTATTTT
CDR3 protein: CASSQAIRLAGPTDTQYF

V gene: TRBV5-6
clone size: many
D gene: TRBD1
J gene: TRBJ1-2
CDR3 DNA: TGTGCCAGCACCAATCCCCCGACAGGGCATCGCCTTGGCTACACCTTC
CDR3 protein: CASTNPPTGHRLGYTF

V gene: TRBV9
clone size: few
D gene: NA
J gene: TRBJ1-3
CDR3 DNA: TGTGCCAGCAGCGCGGTGGGGCTCTCTGGAAACACCATATATTTT
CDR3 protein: CASSAVGLSGNTIYF

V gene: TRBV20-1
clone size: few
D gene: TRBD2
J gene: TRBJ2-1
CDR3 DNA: TGCAGTGCTAGCCCGCTCGCGAGCGGGAGCTTCGATGAGCAGTTCTTC
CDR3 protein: CSASPLASGSFDEQFF

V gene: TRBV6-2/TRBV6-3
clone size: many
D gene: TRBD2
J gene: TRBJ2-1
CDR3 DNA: TGTGCCAGCAGTTCTCTAGCGGGGTCAGGTCAGCAGTTCTTC
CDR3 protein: CASSSLAGSGQQFF

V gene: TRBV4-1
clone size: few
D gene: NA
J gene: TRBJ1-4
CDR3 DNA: TGCGCCAGCAGCCAAGATGTAGGAGTTCGGAATGAAAAACTGTTTTTT
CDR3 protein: CASSQDVGVRNEKLFF

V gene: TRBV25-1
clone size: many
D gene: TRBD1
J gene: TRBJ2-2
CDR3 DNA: TGTGCCATGGGACAGAGAGATACCGGGGAGCTGTTTTTT
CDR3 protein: CAMGQRDTGELFF

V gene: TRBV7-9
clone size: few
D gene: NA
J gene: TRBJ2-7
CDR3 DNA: TGTGCCAGCAGCTTAATAGGGGGCGAGCAGTACTTC
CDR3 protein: CASSLIGGEQYF

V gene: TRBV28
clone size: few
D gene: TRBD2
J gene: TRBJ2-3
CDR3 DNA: TGTGCCAGCAGTTCCGCCAGCGGGAGGTTGTATACGCAGTATTTT
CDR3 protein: CASSSASGRLYTQYF

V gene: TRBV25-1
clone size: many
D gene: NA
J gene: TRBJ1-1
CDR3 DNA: TGTGCCAGCAGTGTAGAAGGAGACACTGAAGCTTTCTTT
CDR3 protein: CASSVEGDTEAFF

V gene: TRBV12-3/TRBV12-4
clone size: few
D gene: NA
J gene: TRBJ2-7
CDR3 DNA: TGTGCCAGCAGTTTCGCGCGGTATAGCTCCTACGAGCAGTACTTC
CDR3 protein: CASSFARYSSYEQYF

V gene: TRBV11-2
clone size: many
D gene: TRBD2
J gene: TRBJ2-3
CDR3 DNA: TGTGCCAGCAGCTTAGTGAGACTAGCGGGAGGGAGCTTGGGCACAGATACGCAGTATTTT
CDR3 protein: CASSLVRLAGGSLGTDTQYF

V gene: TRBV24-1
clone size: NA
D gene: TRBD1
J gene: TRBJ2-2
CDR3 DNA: TGTGCCACCAGTGACCCCGGGACAGGCCTCCTACGAGACACCGGGGAGCTGTTTTTT
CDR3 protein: CATSDPGTGLLRDTGELFF

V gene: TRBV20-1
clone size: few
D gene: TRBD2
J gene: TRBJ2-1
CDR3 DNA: TGCAGTGCTAGTCTAGCGGGAGGGCGTAGTAAGAATGAGCAGTTCTTC
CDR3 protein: CSASLAGGRSKNEQFF

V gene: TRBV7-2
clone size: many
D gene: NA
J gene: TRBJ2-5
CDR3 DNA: TGTGCCAGCAGCTTCTCAGGGGATGAGACCCAGTACTTC
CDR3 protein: CASSFSGDETQYF

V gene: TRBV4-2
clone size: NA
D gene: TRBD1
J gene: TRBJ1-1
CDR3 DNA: TGTGCCAGCAGCCAAGGGATGGACAGGGGCACTGAAGCTTTCTTT
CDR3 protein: CASSQGMDRGTEAFF

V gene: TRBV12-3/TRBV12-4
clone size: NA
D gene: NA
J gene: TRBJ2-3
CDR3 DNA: TGTGCCAGCAGACCAACTAGCACAGATACGCAGTATTTT
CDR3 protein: CASRPTSTDTQYF

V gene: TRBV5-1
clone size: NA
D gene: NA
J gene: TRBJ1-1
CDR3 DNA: TGCGCCAGCAACAAAGGGGAGCCCCTAGGTCGGAACACTGAAGCTTTCTTT
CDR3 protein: CASNKGEPLGRNTEAFF

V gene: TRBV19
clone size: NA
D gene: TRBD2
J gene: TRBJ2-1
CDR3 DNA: TGTGCCAGTAGTATAGTCGGGTGGGGGGGTTACAATGAGCAGTTCTTC
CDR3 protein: CASSIVGWGGYNEQFF

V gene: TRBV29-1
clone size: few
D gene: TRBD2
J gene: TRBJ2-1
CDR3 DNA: TGCAGCGTTCCGGGACTAGCGGGAGGTGCCCTCTACAATGAGCAGTTCTTC
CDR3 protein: CSVPGLAGGALYNEQFF

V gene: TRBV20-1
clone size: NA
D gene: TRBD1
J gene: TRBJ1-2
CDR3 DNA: TGCAGTGCAACCCCCGGGACAGCGATCTCGGGAGGCTACACCTTC
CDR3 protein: CSATPGTAISGGYTF

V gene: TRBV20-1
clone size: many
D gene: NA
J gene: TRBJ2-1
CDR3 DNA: TGCAGTGCTACCTCGGGAGTTCCCTACAATGAGCAGTTCTTC
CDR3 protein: CSATSGVPYNEQFF

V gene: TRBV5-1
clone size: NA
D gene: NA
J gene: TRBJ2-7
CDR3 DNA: TGCGCCAGCAGCTCCCATACGGGAGTGGCGGAGCAGTACTTC
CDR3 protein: CASSSHTGVAEQYF

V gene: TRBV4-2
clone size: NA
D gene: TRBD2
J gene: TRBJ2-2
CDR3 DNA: TGTGCCAGCAGGGACCTCACAGCGGGGGTCGCCGGGGAGCTGTTTTTT
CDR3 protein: CASRDLTAGVAGELFF

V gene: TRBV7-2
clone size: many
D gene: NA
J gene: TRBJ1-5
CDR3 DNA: TGTGCCAGCAGCCCAGACAGCACCAATCAGCCCCAGCATTTT
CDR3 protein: CASSPDSTNQPQHF

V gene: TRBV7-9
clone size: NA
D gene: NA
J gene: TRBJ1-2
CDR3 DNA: TGTGCCAGCAGCTTAGTAGGGGAGGCCTATGGCTACACCTTC
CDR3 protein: CASSLVGEAYGYTF

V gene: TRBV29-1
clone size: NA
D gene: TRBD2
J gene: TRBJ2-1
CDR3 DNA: TGCAGCGTTCGGAGCGGGAGTAACTACAATGAGCAGTTCTTC
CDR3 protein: CSVRSGSNYNEQFF

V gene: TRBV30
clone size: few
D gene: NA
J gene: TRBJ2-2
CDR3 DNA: TGTGCCTGGAGGGGCCTAGCGCCCGGGGAGCTGTTTTTT
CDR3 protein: CAWRGLAPGELFF

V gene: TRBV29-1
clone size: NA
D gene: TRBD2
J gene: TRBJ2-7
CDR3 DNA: TGCAGCGTTTCGCGCGGGAGATCGTCCTACGAGCAGTACTTC
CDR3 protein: CSVSRGRSSYEQYF